This T cell receptor beta chain was sequenced in a study of STAT5B mutations in CD4+ large granular lymphocyte leukemia. Study-level results: CD4-sorted patient repertoires seemed more clonal than healthy CD4+ repertoires.

This clone was found once. The antigen is undetermined. Healthy controls were blood donor buffy coats. This CDR3 region has 13 residues. Trimming removed 6 bases at V and 4 bases at J, with 13 bases between. CDR1 MDHEN and CDR2 SYDVKM come from the germline V gene. Per the study methods: A productive frequency of 2.59 x 10-5 was the lowest detectable. Measured with immunoSEQ multiplex PCR; TCRdb has only the in-frame clones, and not every one. V, J and clone size were drawn from that table, and D and trimming were deduced from the DNA. The data show 37,000 or so clones, with roughly 80% seen just once and 0.35% held by the top ten.

This rearrangement joins TRBV28 to TRBJ2-7; D is possibly TRBD1 (6 bases). This receptor was obtained from a human donor in good health. The specimen sequenced was CD4+ T cells from blood buffy coats. In DNA, the CDR3 is TGTGCCAGCAGGTCAACAGGGATTTACGAGCAGTACTTC. It codes for CASRSTGIYEQYF.